This T cell receptor (beta chain) derives from a study of metastatic and nonmetastatic thyroid tumors. This clone was detected many times. V lost 0 bases, J lost 1 base, and 11 bases stayed unmatched. CDR3 length equals 19 residues. Per germline, CDR1 LGHNA and CDR2 YNFKEQ. Every patient underwent thyroid surgery untreated. Authors' analysis steps: The distant-metastasis classifier for papillary thyroid cancer was built from CDR3 differences across clinicopathological groups. Through MiXCR, TCRdb re-clonotyped the PCR reads. The V and J calls, along with clone size, are taken from TCRdb and not from the paper's own processing. This sample has 30,000 to 50,000 clones, with approximately 17% found just once.

This clonotype was sampled from a female donor with papillary thyroid cancer or a benign thyroid nodule (not recorded which). Some clones in this sample may be carry-over from other donors' samples. Sample: tumor tissue. The chain recombines TRBV4-2 with TRBJ2-7; 11 bases match TRBD2. The CDR3 reads CASSQESWGLAGGSYEQYF. CDR3 sequence (DNA): TGTGCCAGCAGCCAAGAATCGTGGGGGCTAGCGGGGGGTTCCTACGAGCAGTACTTC.